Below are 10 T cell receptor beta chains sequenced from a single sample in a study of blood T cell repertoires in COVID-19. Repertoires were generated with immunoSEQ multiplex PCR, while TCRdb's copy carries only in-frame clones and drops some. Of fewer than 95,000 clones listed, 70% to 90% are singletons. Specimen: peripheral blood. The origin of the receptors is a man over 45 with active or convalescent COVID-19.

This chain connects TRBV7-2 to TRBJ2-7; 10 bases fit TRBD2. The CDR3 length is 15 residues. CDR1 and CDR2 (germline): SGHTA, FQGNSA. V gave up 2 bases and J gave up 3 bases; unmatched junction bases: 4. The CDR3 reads CASSLTSSGGYEQYF. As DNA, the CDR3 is TGTGCCAGCAGCTTAACTTCTAGCGGGGGCTACGAGCAGTACTTC.

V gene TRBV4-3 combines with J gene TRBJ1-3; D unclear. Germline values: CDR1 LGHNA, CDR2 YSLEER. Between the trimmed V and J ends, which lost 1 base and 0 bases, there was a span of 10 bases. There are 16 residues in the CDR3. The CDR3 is CASSQGHLISGNTIYF. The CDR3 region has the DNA TGCGCCAGCAGCCAAGGACACTTAATCTCTGGAAACACCATATATTTT.

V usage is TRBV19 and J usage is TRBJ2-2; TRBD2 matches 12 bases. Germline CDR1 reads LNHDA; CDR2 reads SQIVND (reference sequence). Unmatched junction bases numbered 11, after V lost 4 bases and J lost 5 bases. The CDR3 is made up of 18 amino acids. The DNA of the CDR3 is TGTGCCAGTAGTACTCAACCTACTAGCGGGAGGACAACCGGGGAGCTGTTTTTT. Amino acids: CASSTQPTSGRTTGELFF.

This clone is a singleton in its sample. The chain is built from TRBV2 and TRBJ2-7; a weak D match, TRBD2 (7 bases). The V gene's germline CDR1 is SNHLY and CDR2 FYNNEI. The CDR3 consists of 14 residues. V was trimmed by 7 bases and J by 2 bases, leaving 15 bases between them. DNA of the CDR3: TGTGCCAGCAATTGGGGGGGCACGACCTACGAGCAGTACTTC. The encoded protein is CASNWGGTTYEQYF.

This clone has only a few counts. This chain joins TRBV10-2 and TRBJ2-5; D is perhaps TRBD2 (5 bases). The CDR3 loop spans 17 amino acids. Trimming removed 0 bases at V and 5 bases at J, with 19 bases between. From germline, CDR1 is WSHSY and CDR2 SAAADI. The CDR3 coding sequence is TGCGCCAGCAGTGAGTCGAGGTGGGAGATCGGAAAGGAGACCCAGTACTTC. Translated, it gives CASSESRWEIGKETQYF.

CDR3: CASSMAPTAQETQYF. In DNA form, the CDR3 reads TGTGCCAGCAGTATGGCACCGACAGCTCAAGAGACCCAGTACTTC. The genes are TRBV5-4 and TRBJ2-5, with TRBD1 as a possible D gene (5 bases). This CDR3 is built from 15 residues. V was pared by 5 bases and J by 2 bases, with 16 bases between. CDR1 is SGHNT, CDR2 YYREEE, per germline (reference sequence).

Here the CDR3 DNA reads TGTGCCAGTAGTATAGATGGAGCGGGAGGGGCAGGGCAGTTCTTC. Its translation: CASSIDGAGGAGQFF. The V gene is TRBV19, the J gene TRBJ2-1; TRBD2 matches at 10 bases. From germline, CDR1 is LNHDA and CDR2 SQIVND (reference sequence). Unmatched junction bases numbered 8, after V lost 0 bases and J lost 12 bases. The CDR3 consists of 15 residues.

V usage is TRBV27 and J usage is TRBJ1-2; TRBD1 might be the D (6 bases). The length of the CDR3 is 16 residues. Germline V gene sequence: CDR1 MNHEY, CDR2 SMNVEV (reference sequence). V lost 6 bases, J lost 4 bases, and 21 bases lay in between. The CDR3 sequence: CASRPHNRVDGYGYTF. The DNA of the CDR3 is TGTGCCAGCAGACCTCACAACAGGGTCGACGGCTATGGCTACACCTTC.

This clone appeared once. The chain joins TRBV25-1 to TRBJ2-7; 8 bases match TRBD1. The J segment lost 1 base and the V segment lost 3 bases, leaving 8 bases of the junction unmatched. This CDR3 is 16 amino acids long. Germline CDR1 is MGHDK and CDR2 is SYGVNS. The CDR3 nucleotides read TGTGCCAGCAGTGAGAGGGGGACAGGTATTTCCTACGAGCAGTACTTC. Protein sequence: CASSERGTGISYEQYF.

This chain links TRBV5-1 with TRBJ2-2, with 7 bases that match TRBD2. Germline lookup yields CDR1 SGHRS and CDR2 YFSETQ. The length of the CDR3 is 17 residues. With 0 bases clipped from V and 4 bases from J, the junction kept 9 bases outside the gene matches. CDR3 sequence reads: CASSLVRGREFTGELFF. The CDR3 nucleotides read TGCGCCAGCAGCTTGGTTCGCGGGAGAGAGTTCACCGGGGAGCTGTTTTTT.